Listed here is a single T cell receptor (beta chain). Its cognate antigen is unknown. The junction does not match germline at one end; this may be a read error. These data come from a study of post-analysis software for immune sequencing data. Study as a whole: The patients showed relapsing-remitting, secondary progressive and progressive-relapsing multiple sclerosis courses.

CDR1 SSHAT and CDR2 FNYEAQ come from the germline V gene (reference sequence). The CDR3 totals 13 residues. The study, taken as a whole, reports: In multiple sclerosis, normalized Chao1 diversity was significantly below that of controls. When patients were compared with controls, roughly five TRBV segments were more frequent, TRBV5-6, TRBV5-1 and TRBV20-1 among them. With F measure, samples from one preparation batch clustered together strongly.

TCR beta cDNA libraries included unique molecular identifiers. MiXCR, run by TCRdb on the PCR reads, gives a single entry per CDR3 protein. The sample holds about 260,000 distinct CDR3 sequences, 30% to 45% seen once. Sequencing was done on a sample of blood. The clonotype comes from a girl aged 5-17 years with multiple sclerosis. V gene TRBV7-7 combines with J gene TRBJ2-1, with 8 bases fitting TRBD1. CDR3 coding DNA: TGTGCTAGCAGCAGGGGGCGGAACAATGAGCAGTTCTTC. Amino acid sequence: CASSRGRNNEQFF.